This T cell receptor beta chain was sequenced during a study of T cell repertoires in cytomegalovirus infection. This clonotype was observed a few times. The antigen is undetermined. The ends were cut back, 2 bases at V and 4 bases at J, with 3 bases in the middle. Germline CDR1 LGHNT, CDR2 FRNRAP. The CDR3 covers 12 residues. TCRdb fed the reads into MiXCR, producing one record per CDR3 protein. The sample yields some 590,000 distinct CDR3 sequences, almost 40% seen once. The input for sequencing was cultured PBMCs, taken from culture after CMV antigen stimulation. J is TRBJ1-3 and V is TRBV12-5, with D uncertain. This receptor was identified in a human donor in good health (CMV status not recorded). Some clones in this sample may be carry-over from other donors' samples. CDR3: CASGLLGNTIYF. The CDR3 DNA is TGTGCTAGTGGTTTGCTGGGAAACACCATATATTTT.